This T cell receptor (beta chain) appears in the sequencing data of a study of TIL therapy for anti-PD-1-resistant metastatic lung cancer. V shed 3 bases and J 1 base; nucleotides not matched to a gene: 3. This CDR3 has 15 amino acids. CDR1 MGHRA and CDR2 YSYEKL come from the germline V gene. The time point here: pre-treatment sample, taken before nivolumab and TIL therapy. Pleural nodules or supraclavicular lymph nodes made up most of the excised metastases sampled. This clone was found a few times. Other DNA sequences from this sample encode an identical CDR3 as well. The immunoSEQ assay was v3. Clones were sequenced by immunoSEQ multiplex PCR, and TCRdb holds only the in-frame ones, with some missing. Among about 95,000 clones, less than 70% were seen once, and the ten largest hold over 9.5%.

The source of this sequence is a person aged 25 to 85 with non-small cell lung cancer. Here the sequenced sample was tumor tissue, taken at baseline. The gene calls are TRBV4-1 and TRBJ1-1, with TRBD1 identical over 9 bases. DNA for the CDR3: TGCGCCAGCAGCCAGGGACAGGGAGGGAACACTGAAGCTTTCTTT. This codes for CASSQGQGGNTEAFF.